The clone carrying this T cell receptor (beta chain) has just one count. Antigen specificity is unknown. The V gene's germline CDR1 is SGHVS and CDR2 FQNEAQ. Germline trimming cut 5 bases from V and 3 bases from J; bases unmatched to any gene: 5. CDR3 length: 15 amino acids. CD8+CD57+ cell expansion, shown by flow cytometry, had occurred in the patients selected for sequencing. Severe acquired aplastic anemia was present in all patients. This entry is derived from a study of CD8+CD57+ T cells in acquired aplastic anemia. Whole-study context: Average DNA yield from sorted CD4+ and CD8+ cells was about 3 ug.

The template for TCR beta VDJ and CDR3 sequence profiling was genomic DNA. MiXCR, run by TCRdb on the reads, gives a single entry per CDR3 protein. The profile shows approximately 300,000 distinct CDR3 sequences, approximately 57% of them singletons. Findings and limits, study-wide: A significant difference in CD8+ Simpson's diversity between patients and controls was not found. Sharing between patients and controls was observed for around 30 CD8+ CDR3 sequences.

The sequence derives from a human donor with aplastic anemia. Sequencing input: sorted CD4+, CD8+, or CD8+CD57+ T cells (not recorded which) from PBMCs. This rearrangement joins TRBV7-8 to TRBJ2-1; 9 bases are a match to TRBD2. The DNA of the CDR3 is TGTGCCAGCAGCCCTAGCGGGGTTAACTACAATGAGCAGTTCTTC. Protein sequence: CASSPSGVNYNEQFF.